This entry lists 29 T cell receptor beta chains sequenced from one sample in a study of control samples from healthy donors and cancer patients. Only in-frame clones appear in the TCRdb table, and some are missing; sequencing was by immunoSEQ multiplex PCR. The repertoire includes some 110,000 clones, roughly 80% of them detected once, and around 13% sits in the top ten. Sequenced input: blood. The source is a woman aged 50 to 60 in good health.

This clone was seen a single time. This chain joins TRBV7-2 and TRBJ2-3; 12 bases line up with TRBD2. The CDR3 is 16 amino acids. The V and J ends lost 5 bases and 5 bases, in that order; junction bases with no gene match: 8. Germline CDR1 SGHTA, CDR2 FQGNSA. In DNA form, the CDR3 reads TGTGCCAGCAGCCACCGACTAGCGGGGGCTTTAGATACGCAGTATTTT. Translating it yields CASSHRLAGALDTQYF.

The J gene is TRBJ2-7, the V gene TRBV5-5; tentative D call: TRBD2 (5 bases). The V gene lost 2 bases and the J gene lost 6 bases, with 18 bases spanning the gap. The CDR3 is made up of 15 amino acids. The germline V gene encodes CDR1 SGHKS and CDR2 YYEKEE (reference sequence). The CDR3 DNA sequence: TGTGCCAGCAGCTTTACGGGATTTTCCCCCGGCGAGCAGTACTTC. This codes for CASSFTGFSPGEQYF.

The chain couples TRBV6-1 to TRBJ2-3; TRBD2 matches 13 bases. V lost 0 bases, J lost 4 bases, and 10 bases stayed unmatched. CDR1 is MNHNS and CDR2 is SASEGT in the germline V gene. The CDR3 totals 19 residues. CDR3 nucleotides: TGTGCCAGCAGTGAAGCGAGGACTAGCGGGGGCCCTCGTCCAGATACGCAGTATTTT. This sequence encodes CASSEARTSGGPRPDTQYF.

The rearrangement uses TRBV19 and TRBJ2-1, with D maybe TRBD2 (6 bases). The CDR3 length is 16 residues. Trimming pared 7 bases from V and 10 bases from J, leaving 26 bases between. Germline V lookup: CDR1 LNHDA, CDR2 SQIVND (reference sequence). The CDR3 loop is CASTPVWGSDRGEQFF. The CDR3 DNA is TGTGCCAGTACCCCGGTCTGGGGGAGTGACCGGGGGGAGCAGTTCTTC. The full variable domain, its missing parts supplied by reference TRBV19 and TRBJ2-1, is DGGITQSPKYLFRKEGQNVTLSCEQNLNHDAMYWYRQDPGQGLRLIYYSQIVNDFQKGDIAEGYSVSREKKESFPLTVTSAQKNPTAFYLCASTPVWGSDRGEQFFGPGTRLTVL.

The chain has TRBV6-5 and TRBJ2-2; D remains unclear. CDR1 and CDR2 from the germline V gene are MNHEY and SVGAGI. V shed 0 bases and J shed 4 bases, with 12 bases lying between them. This CDR3 has 16 residues. The CDR3 protein is CASSYSIGTVTGELFF. In DNA, the CDR3 is TGTGCCAGCAGTTACTCGATTGGCACCGTCACCGGGGAGCTGTTTTTT.

J is TRBJ2-5 and V is TRBV23-1; D remains unclear. TRBV23-1 is identified as an open reading frame with a role that is uncertain. The V gene lost 6 bases and the J gene lost 2 bases, with 7 bases spanning the gap. The CDR3 is 12 amino acids. CDR3 amino acids: CASRRSQETQYF. As DNA, the CDR3 is TGCGCCAGCAGAAGGAGTCAAGAGACCCAGTACTTC.

The chain employs TRBV5-5 and TRBJ2-1; 7 positions match TRBD1. The ends lost 4 bases at V and 12 bases at J; junction bases unmatched: 25. The germline CDR1 and CDR2 sequences are SGHKS and YYEKEE (reference sequence). The CDR3 extends over 18 amino acids. This CDR3 reads CASSAIYRDRVSFFVQFF. In DNA form, the CDR3 reads TGTGCCAGCAGCGCAATTTACCGGGACAGAGTCTCCTTTTTCGTGCAGTTCTTC.

The chain is built from TRBV13 and TRBJ1-3; D is undetermined. The CDR3 sequence is 16 residues long. Germline-derived CDR1 and CDR2 are PRHDT and FYEKMQ (reference sequence). Trimming shortened V by 5 bases and J by 0 bases, and 14 bases separated the two germline ends. The CDR3 loop reads CASSQMGGTSGNTIYF. CDR3 DNA sequence: TGTGCCAGCAGCCAAATGGGAGGTACCTCTGGAAACACCATATATTTT.

The V and J genes are TRBV7-6 and TRBJ1-4; 7 bases align to TRBD1. CDR1 is SGHVS, CDR2 FNYEAQ, per germline. The V and J ends lost 5 bases and 3 bases, in that order; junction bases with no gene match: 6. The CDR3 runs 15 residues. The CDR3 DNA follows: TGTGCCAGCAGCATGACAGGGAAGGCTAATGAAAAACTGTTTTTT. This gives the protein CASSMTGKANEKLFF.

The chain carries TRBV9 and TRBJ1-6; D is unresolved. CDR1 and CDR2 (germline): SGDLS, YYNGEE. The ends were cut back, 4 bases at V and 8 bases at J, with 13 bases in the middle. CDR3 size: 14 residues. The CDR3 nucleotides are TGTGCCAGCAGCCCCCGGACGGATCATTCACCCCTCCACTTT. This gives the protein CASSPRTDHSPLHF.

This chain connects TRBV2 to TRBJ2-2; D possibly corresponds to TRBD1 (6 bases). With 6 bases removed from V and 7 bases from J, the gap between germline ends came to 12 bases. CDR3 size: 13 residues. CDR1 and CDR2 (germline): SNHLY, FYNNEI. The CDR3 DNA sequence: TGTGCCAGCAGCGCCTCCAGGGGCGGGGAGCTGTTTTTT. Residues: CASSASRGGELFF.

J is TRBJ2-3 and V is TRBV7-2; 8 bases agree with TRBD2. With V trimmed by 6 bases and J by 6 bases, 11 bases remained unmatched. The CDR3 loop spans 15 amino acids. From germline, CDR1 is SGHTA and CDR2 FQGNSA. The CDR3 reads CASSQERGPRDTQYF. The CDR3 DNA reads TGTGCCAGCAGTCAAGAGCGGGGGCCTAGGGATACGCAGTATTTT.

CDR3 DNA: TGTGCCAGCAGTTTTAAGGGGGCGGCCCTCCACTTT. Its translation: CASSFKGAALHF. This chain joins TRBV28 and TRBJ1-6; 7 positions match TRBD1. In germline, CDR1 is MDHEN, CDR2 SYDVKM. Trimming removed 3 bases from V and 14 bases from J; junction bases left unmatched: 4. This CDR3 region has 12 residues.

The chain has TRBV19 and TRBJ1-1; a possible D gene is TRBD1 (5 bases). Trimming removed 5 bases from V and 0 bases from J, with 10 bases in between. Looked up from germline, CDR1 is LNHDA and CDR2 is SQIVND (reference sequence). CDR3 length: 14 residues. The CDR3 is CASSHRDLNTEAFF. The CDR3 DNA is TGTGCCAGTAGTCACCGGGACCTGAACACTGAAGCTTTCTTT.

The V gene is TRBV27, the J gene TRBJ1-4, with 10 bases lining up with TRBD1. Germline-derived CDR1 and CDR2 are MNHEY and SMNVEV (reference sequence). J was trimmed by 8 bases and V by 6 bases; bases with no gene match: 6. The CDR3 extends over 14 amino acids. CDR3 loop: CASSRDRGQEKLFF. The CDR3 DNA follows: TGTGCCAGCAGCCGAGACAGGGGGCAGGAAAAACTGTTTTTT.

This clone has a handful of counts. The chain is built from TRBV7-9 and TRBJ1-4, with TRBD1 matching 7 bases. This CDR3 contains 16 residues. The ends lost 1 base at V and 2 bases at J; junction bases unmatched: 4. Germline V gene sequence: CDR1 SEHNR, CDR2 FQNEAQ (reference sequence). The CDR3, as DNA: TGTGCCAGCAGCTTAGTCTCGGGACAGACTAATGAAAAACTGTTTTTT. As protein: CASSLVSGQTNEKLFF.

The V gene is TRBV3-1 (or the pseudogene TRBV3-2), the J gene TRBJ2-2; TRBD2 matches 16 bases. The V gene's germline CDR1 is LGHDT and CDR2 YNNKEL (reference sequence). The CDR3 is 17 amino acids. Trimming at V came to 4 bases and at J to 3 bases, leaving 2 bases not matched to a gene. This chain's CDR3 is CASSRGTSGRDTGELFF. The DNA for the CDR3 is TGTGCCAGCAGCCGGGGGACTAGCGGGAGGGACACCGGGGAGCTGTTTTTT.

The chain has TRBV5-1 and TRBJ2-3, with D unclear. Trimming cost V 1 base and J 2 bases, with 11 bases left between them. This CDR3 has 15 residues. Germline V gene sequence: CDR1 SGHRS, CDR2 YFSETQ. For the CDR3, the DNA is TGCGCCAGCAGCTTGAACTACCCAACCACAGATACGCAGTATTTT. Protein: CASSLNYPTTDTQYF.

This clone has only one observation. The rearrangement uses TRBV7-6 and TRBJ2-7; a possible D gene is TRBD2 (6 bases). CDR1 is SGHVS and CDR2 is FNYEAQ in the germline V gene. The germline V and J ends were trimmed by 0 bases and 4 bases, with 13 bases remaining between them. The CDR3 is 15 amino acids. The DNA of the CDR3 is TGTGCCAGCAGCTTAGCCGGGGGAACGGGGTACGAGCAGTACTTC. It translates to CASSLAGGTGYEQYF. Supplemented by reference TRBV7-6 and TRBJ2-7, the full variable domain reads GAGVSQSPRYKVTKRGQDVALRCDPISGHVSLYWYRQALGQGPEFLTYFNYEAQQDKSGLPNDRFSAERPEGSISTLTIQRTEQRDSAMYRCASSLAGGTGYEQYFGPGTRLTVT.

Worth noting for this clone: At one end the junction does not follow the germline gene, possibly because of a read error. The same CDR3 can be traced to other DNA sequences in this sample. The genes are TRBV9 and TRBJ2-1; TRBD2 agrees at 10 bases. This CDR3 comprises 15 residues. Germline V gene data show CDR1 as SGDLS and CDR2 as YYNGEE. CDR3 loop: CARSASGGAGNEQFF. In DNA form, the CDR3 reads TGTGCCCGCAGCGCAAGCGGGGGGGCGGGGAATGAGCAGTTCTTC.

This clone occurred a few times. J is TRBJ1-5 and V is TRBV30, with D maybe TRBD1 (6 bases). Trimming shortened V by 2 bases and J by 6 bases, and 26 bases separated the two germline ends. The V gene's germline CDR1 is GTSNPN and CDR2 SVGIG (reference sequence). The CDR3 has 18 residues. The chain's CDR3 is CAWSSGRSGGRRCQPQHF. In nucleotides, the CDR3 is TGTGCCTGGAGTAGCGGGAGGAGTGGGGGCAGGCGATGTCAGCCCCAGCATTTT. The full variable domain, its missing parts supplied by reference TRBV30 and TRBJ1-5, is SQTIHQWPATLVQPVGSPLSLECTVEGTSNPNLYWYRQAAGRGLQLLFYSVGIGQISSEVPQNLSASRPQDRQFILSSKKLLLSDSGFYLCAWSSGRSGGRRCQPQHFGDGTRLSIL.

The CDR3 region has the DNA TGTGCCAGCAGCCTACAGATTGCCACCTATGGCTACACCTTC. This sequence encodes CASSLQIATYGYTF. The rearrangement uses TRBV5-8 and TRBJ1-2, with D unresolved. V lost 4 bases to trimming and J lost 4 bases, with 14 bases between them. CDR3 length: 14 amino acids. The V gene's germline CDR1 is SGHTS and CDR2 YDEGEE.

J is TRBJ1-4 and V is TRBV27; 8 bases map to TRBD1. V trimming: 8 bases; J trimming: 0 bases; junction bases outside the gene matches: 8. CDR1 is MNHEY, CDR2 SMNVEV, per germline (reference sequence). The CDR3 length is 16 residues. The CDR3 DNA sequence: TGTGCCAGCTGCCGGGACAGGCGGGCAACTAATGAAAAACTGTTTTTT. Protein sequence: CASCRDRRATNEKLFF. Complete variable domain (other parts from reference TRBV27 and TRBJ1-4): EAQVTQNPRYLITVTGKKLTVTCSQNMNHEYMSWYRQDPGLGLRQIYYSMNVEVTDKGDVPEGYKVSRKEKRNFPLILESPSPNQTSLYFCASCRDRRATNEKLFFGSGTQLSVL.

The V gene is TRBV7-2, the J gene TRBJ2-7, with D possibly being TRBD2 (6 bases). V was shortened by 5 bases and J by 3 bases, with 17 bases between the two germline ends. There are 15 residues in the CDR3. Per germline, CDR1 SGHTA and CDR2 FQGNSA. In DNA form, the CDR3 reads TGTGCCAGCAGCCCGAAGCCGGGGGACCGCTACGAGCAGTACTTC. Amino acid sequence: CASSPKPGDRYEQYF.

The CDR3 coding sequence is TGTGCCAGCAGTGAGCTAGCGGGGGTCTGGGAGACCCAGTACTTC. Its protein product is CASSELAGVWETQYF. The chain uses TRBV6-1 and TRBJ2-5, with 10 bases lining up with TRBD2. The CDR3 is made up of 15 amino acids. V trimming: 3 bases; J trimming: 5 bases; junction bases outside the gene matches: 6. Germline V gene sequence: CDR1 MNHNS, CDR2 SASEGT.

CDR3 DNA sequence: TGTGCCAGCATAAGTAGGGACAGAGGAAACACCATATATTTT. It specifies CASISRDRGNTIYF. The V gene is TRBV6-5, the J gene TRBJ1-3, with 7 bases matching TRBD1. The CDR3 runs 14 residues. The germline gives CDR1 MNHEY, CDR2 SVGAGI. The V segment lost 7 bases and the J segment 4 bases; nucleotides outside the gene matches: 7.

Here the CDR3 DNA reads TGTGCCAGCAGCCTTGACAGGGCTAGCAATCAGCCCCAGCATTTT. Its translation: CASSLDRASNQPQHF. V gene TRBV7-2 combines with J gene TRBJ1-5; TRBD1 aligns across 7 bases. The CDR3 has 15 residues. From germline, CDR1 is SGHTA and CDR2 FQGNSA. The trim removed 5 bases at V and 0 bases at J, leaving 4 bases unmatched.

The chain is built from TRBV2 and TRBJ2-1; TRBD2 is a possible D gene (5 bases). The germline V and J ends were trimmed by 8 bases and 10 bases, with 15 bases remaining between them. The CDR3 length is 12 residues. Germline V gives CDR1 SNHLY, CDR2 FYNNEI. The chain's CDR3 is CASGPGVREQFF. The CDR3 DNA reads TGTGCCAGCGGACCCGGGGTAAGGGAGCAGTTCTTC.

V is TRBV9 and J is TRBJ2-1; 9 bases align to TRBD2. The CDR3 runs 18 residues. CDR1 and CDR2 (germline): SGDLS, YYNGEE. The junction had 19 bases not matched to a gene; V was cut back by 2 bases and J by 10 bases. CDR3 region: CASSVRGGSGSSGEEQFF. The CDR3 DNA reads as TGTGCCAGCAGCGTCAGAGGGGGTAGCGGGAGTTCCGGGGAGGAGCAGTTCTTC.